This paragraph covers one T cell receptor beta chain sequence. Its antigen is currently not known. The data belong to a study of T cells expressing NK-cell markers (dated by TCRdb to 2020 to 2021). General notes on the study: TCR beta-chain repertoires were profiled in sorted CD3+CD56+NKG2C+, CD3+CD56+NKG2C- and CD3+CD56-NKG2C+ T-cell subsets from about 8 donors. Among the eight sequenced donors, seven were HCMV-seropositive and one was HCMV-seronegative. The eight sequenced donors were randomly selected healthy volunteers, three men and five women. The libraries were sequenced on Illumina HiSeq 2000/2500, MiSeq or NextSeq, producing 2 x 150 bp reads.

To determine HCMV serostatus, a commercial ELISA kit was used to detect HCMV-specific IgG in serum. Ficoll density gradient centrifugation was used to isolate peripheral blood mononuclear cells from blood. Inclusive of the bounding cysteine and phenylalanine, the CDR3 is 16 residues long. The nucleotide record is missing. CDR1 and CDR2 are read off the germline V gene as LGHNT and FRNRAP. Study-level results and caveats: Those dominant clonotypes were again the most abundant among CD3+CD56-NKG2C+ cells in a few donors, at about 28.3-65%. It remained unclear whether the expanded NKG2C-expressing T cell clones were specific for HCMV antigens. In over five donors, the dominant CD3+CD56+NKG2C+ clonotypes were among the top 10 CD8+ clonotypes and accounted for about 1.0-7.5% of CD8+ T cells.

Sequencing took place on an Illumina HiSeq 2000. TCR beta cDNA libraries were prepared using 5'RACE template switching, which introduced a universal primer site and unique molecular identifiers. cDNA synthesis was primed from the TCR beta constant segment and was followed by two successive PCR amplification steps. The original methods were these. MIGEC was used to demultiplex reads and group reads by UMI, and MiTCR was used to assemble and quantify clonotypes. To remove erroneous sequences, TCR cDNA sequences were retained only when supported by two or more reads. The tcR package was used for downstream repertoire analysis, and clonotypes were matched across fractions by CDR3 nucleotide sequence plus V segment. VDJmatch was used to annotate antigen specificity against VDJdb, with one amino acid substitution in CDR3 allowed. TCRdb reprocessed the reads, so every CDR3 protein sequence counts as one entry and DNA is not shown. TCRdb's processing, not the authors', yielded these V and J calls. This sample's table contains fewer than 400,000 distinct CDR3 sequences. The ten most abundant clones make up about 10% of the sample.

The sequence joins TRBV12-5 to TRBJ1-1. The sequencing sample was made of blood T cells: a sorted CD56 or NKG2C T cell subset, CD4+ or CD8+ T cells, or bulk PBMC T cells (not recorded which). The TCR comes from a woman in her forties or fifties in good health. Donor details come from another sample of the same person, matched by shared clones. CDR3 reads: CASALSGGGPGTEAFF.